This entry features one TCR beta chain sequence. Antigen specificity is unknown. The survey-level immunoSEQ assay was used. Sequencing used immunoSEQ multiplex PCR; TCRdb keeps in-frame clones, though not all of them. The data show tens of thousands of clones, 70% to 80% seen once. Colonoscopy and blood draw happened at the same time. The sample is drawn from a study of pediatric ulcerative colitis. Study-level results: Blood-rectal clonal overlap within each person was significantly higher in ulcerative colitis patients than controls. All ulcerative colitis patients, but no controls, carried two rectal clonotypes.

The TCR originated in a boy aged 5-17 years with moderate ulcerative colitis. The material sequenced was blood.

CDR3 DNA sequence: TGCGCCAGCAGCCAAGATAGCGGCAAGAACACTGAAGCTTTCTTT. Translated, it gives CASSQDSGKNTEAFF. The V call is TRBV4-3, the J call TRBJ1-1; D remains ambiguous. The CDR3 loop spans 15 amino acids. Trimming took off 0 bases at V and 1 base at J, with 9 bases between the two ends. Germline loops: CDR1 LGHNA, CDR2 YSLEER.